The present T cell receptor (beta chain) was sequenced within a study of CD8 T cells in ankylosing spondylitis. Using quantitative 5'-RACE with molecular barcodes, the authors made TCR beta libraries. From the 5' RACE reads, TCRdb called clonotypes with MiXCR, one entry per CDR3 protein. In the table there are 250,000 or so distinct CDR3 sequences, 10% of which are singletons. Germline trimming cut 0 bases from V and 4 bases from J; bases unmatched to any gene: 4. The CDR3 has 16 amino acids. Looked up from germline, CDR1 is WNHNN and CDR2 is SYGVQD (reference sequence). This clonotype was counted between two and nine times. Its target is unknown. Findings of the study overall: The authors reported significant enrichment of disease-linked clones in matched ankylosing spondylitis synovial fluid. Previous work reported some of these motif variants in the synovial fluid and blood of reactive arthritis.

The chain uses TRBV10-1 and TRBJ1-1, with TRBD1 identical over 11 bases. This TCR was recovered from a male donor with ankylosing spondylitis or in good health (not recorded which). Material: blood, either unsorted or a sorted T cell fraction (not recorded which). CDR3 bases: TGCGCCAGCAGTGAGTCGTACGGGACAGGGGGCACTGAAGCTTTCTTT. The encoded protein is CASSESYGTGGTEAFF.